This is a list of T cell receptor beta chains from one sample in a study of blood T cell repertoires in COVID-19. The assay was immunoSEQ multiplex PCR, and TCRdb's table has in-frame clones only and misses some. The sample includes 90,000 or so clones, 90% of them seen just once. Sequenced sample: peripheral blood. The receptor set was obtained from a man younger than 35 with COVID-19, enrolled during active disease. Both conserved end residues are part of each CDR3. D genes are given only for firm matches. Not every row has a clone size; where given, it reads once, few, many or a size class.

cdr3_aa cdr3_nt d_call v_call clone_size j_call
CASSSNDREISNQPQHF TGTGCCAGCAGCAGCAACGACAGGGAGATTAGCAATCAGCCCCAGCATTTT . TRBV21-1 once TRBJ1-5
CASSPSLLNRGQSYNEQFF TGTGCCAGCAGCCCTAGCCTCTTAAACAGGGGGCAGTCCTACAATGAGCAGTTCTTC TRBD1 TRBV7-9 . TRBJ2-1
CSVQGAASSYEQYF TGCAGCGTTCAGGGGGCCGCGAGCTCCTACGAGCAGTACTTC TRBD1 TRBV29-1 . TRBJ2-7
CATSDLAGDTGELFF TGTGCCACCAGTGATTTGGCGGGAGACACCGGGGAGCTGTTTTTT TRBD2 TRBV24-1 . TRBJ2-2
CASSFSRATGEQYF TGTGCCAGCAGCTTCTCCAGGGCGACTGGCGAGCAGTACTTC . TRBV11-2 . TRBJ2-7
CASSQVTGHEQYF TGCGCCAGCAGCCAAGTGACAGGCCACGAGCAGTACTTC . TRBV4-1 . TRBJ2-7
CASSKGDRVYLNNEQFF TGTGCCAGCAGCAAAGGTGACAGGGTTTACCTGAACAATGAGCAGTTCTTC . TRBV21-1 . TRBJ2-1
CASSRQGSPSYEQYF TGTGCCAGCAGTCGACAGGGTTCTCCCTCCTACGAGCAGTACTTC TRBD1 TRBV28 . TRBJ2-7
CASSVPRTGAGYEQYF TGTGCCAGCAGTGTGCCCCGGACAGGGGCGGGGTACGAGCAGTACTTC TRBD1 TRBV2 . TRBJ2-7
CASSRTSGSYEQYF TGCGCCAGCAGCCGGACTAGCGGCTCCTACGAGCAGTACTTC TRBD2 TRBV5-1 . TRBJ2-7
CASSLDRGHQPQHF TGTGCCAGCAGCTTGGACAGGGGTCATCAGCCCCAGCATTTT TRBD1 TRBV5-5 . TRBJ1-5
CASRRLGEVEELFF TGTGCCAGTAGACGCCTAGGGGAGGTCGAGGAGCTGTTTTTT . TRBV19 . TRBJ2-2
CASSLSGGEGVNYNEQFF TGTGCCAGCAGTTTATCGGGTGGGGAGGGAGTAAATTACAATGAGCAGTTCTTC TRBD2 TRBV27 . TRBJ2-1
CASSSPHPGQGLNYGYTF TGTGCCAGCAGCTCCCCCCATCCGGGACAGGGCTTAAACTATGGCTACACCTTC TRBD1 TRBV7-9 . TRBJ1-2
CASSLTSDRGHGYTF TGTGCCAGCAGCCTCACCTCCGACAGGGGCCATGGCTACACCTTC TRBD1 TRBV2 once TRBJ1-2
CASSTGQGGRETQYF TGCGCCAGCAGTACGGGACAGGGAGGGCGAGAGACCCAGTACTTC TRBD1 TRBV5-1 . TRBJ2-5
CASSIGQGHETQYF TGTGCCAGTAGTATAGGGCAGGGCCACGAGACCCAGTACTTC . TRBV19 . TRBJ2-5
CASSRDRNTGELFF TGCGCCAGCAGTCGGGACAGGAACACCGGGGAGCTGTTTTTT TRBD1 TRBV10-1 . TRBJ2-2
CASSIGDRTTYEQYF TGTGCCAGTAGTATAGGGGACAGGACAACCTACGAGCAGTACTTC TRBD1 TRBV19 once TRBJ2-7
CSVHGLAGSTDTQYF TGCAGCGTTCATGGACTAGCGGGTAGCACAGATACGCAGTATTTT TRBD2 TRBV29-1 . TRBJ2-3
CSAADRGVHNEQFF TGCAGCGCGGCCGACAGGGGTGTCCACAATGAGCAGTTCTTC TRBD1 TRBV29-1 . TRBJ2-1
CASSWGGGQGVHEQYF TGTGCCAGCAGTTGGGGGGGCGGACAAGGGGTTCACGAGCAGTACTTC . TRBV28 . TRBJ2-7
CASSLSRTGETEAFF TGTGCCAGCAGTTTATCGAGGACAGGGGAAACTGAAGCTTTCTTT TRBD1 TRBV27 . TRBJ1-1
CASSPLNYNEQYF TGTGCCAGCAGTCCCCTCAACTACAACGAGCAGTACTTC . TRBV12-3/TRBV12-4 . TRBJ2-7
CASSYSKLGQTFFAKNIQYF TGTGCCAGCAGTTACTCGAAGTTGGGACAGACCTTCTTTGCCAAAAACATTCAGTACTTC TRBD1 TRBV6-2/TRBV6-3 . TRBJ2-4
CASSSKLAGGYNEQFF TGTGCCAGCAGCTCGAAACTAGCGGGAGGGTACAATGAGCAGTTCTTC TRBD2 TRBV11-2 few TRBJ2-1
CASSQVAAGYSGNTIYF TGCGCCAGCAGCCAAGTTGCGGCCGGGTACTCTGGAAACACCATATATTTT . TRBV4-3 . TRBJ1-3
CASSLVVTSGRAETQYF TGTGCCAGCAGCTTGGTCGTGACTAGCGGGAGGGCAGAGACCCAGTACTTC TRBD2 TRBV5-5 . TRBJ2-5
CASSSLAGATDTQYF TGCGCCAGCAGCTCCTTAGCGGGAGCCACAGATACGCAGTATTTT TRBD2 TRBV5-1 few TRBJ2-3
CASSQEGGRNQPQHF TGCGCCAGCAGCCAAGAGGGAGGTCGCAATCAGCCCCAGCATTTT . TRBV4-1 . TRBJ1-5
CASSLPDRVEIYGYTF TGTGCCAGCAGTCTCCCAGACAGGGTAGAAATCTATGGCTACACCTTC TRBD1 TRBV28 . TRBJ1-2
CASSLAGSVSYEQYF TGTGCCAGCAGCTTAGCGGGAAGTGTCTCCTACGAGCAGTACTTC TRBD2 TRBV14 . TRBJ2-7
CASSQDLLAGPYEQYF TGCGCCAGCAGCCAAGATTTACTAGCGGGACCTTACGAGCAGTACTTC TRBD2 TRBV4-3 . TRBJ2-7
CASSQVLGGGTDTQYF TGCGCCAGCAGCCAAGTCCTAGGAGGGGGCACAGATACGCAGTATTTT . TRBV4-3 . TRBJ2-3
CASSFSHNTEAFF TGTGCCAGCAGCTTTTCCCATAACACTGAAGCTTTCTTT . TRBV11-3 once TRBJ1-1
CASSDRDSYGYTF TGCGCCAGCAGCGACCGGGACAGCTATGGCTACACCTTC TRBD1 TRBV5-1 . TRBJ1-2
CASSPPRQGAKEQYF TGTGCCAGCAGCCCACCTCGACAGGGAGCGAAGGAGCAGTACTTC TRBD1 TRBV28 . TRBJ2-7
CASSQAAGTSGRRTGELFF TGCGCCAGCAGCCAAGCGGCCGGGACTAGCGGGAGGAGAACCGGGGAGCTGTTTTTT TRBD2 TRBV4-1 . TRBJ2-2
CASGTDYNSPLHF TGTGCCAGCGGGACAGACTATAATTCACCCCTCCACTTT TRBD1 TRBV3-1/TRBV3-2 . TRBJ1-6
CASSPPGGVLHEQYF TGTGCCAGCTCACCACCAGGGGGAGTTCTCCACGAGCAGTACTTC . TRBV18 . TRBJ2-7
CASGGGVRANVLTF TGCGCCAGTGGGGGGGGCGTGCGGGCCAACGTCCTGACTTTC . TRBV4-3 . TRBJ2-6
CASSQVPGTGPSNQPQHF TGCGCCAGCAGCCAAGTACCAGGGACAGGCCCTAGCAATCAGCCCCAGCATTTT TRBD1 TRBV4-1 . TRBJ1-5
CASSQGGIKFF TGTGCCAGCAGCCAGGGCGGGATTAAGTTCTTC . TRBV3-1/TRBV3-2 . TRBJ2-1
CASSPGTVGDEQYF TGTGCCAGCAGCCCCGGGACAGTCGGGGACGAGCAGTACTTC TRBD1 TRBV13 . TRBJ2-7
CASSFSFPTGEGEQYF TGTGCCAGCAGCTTTAGTTTCCCGACAGGGGAGGGCGAGCAGTACTTC . TRBV5-6 . TRBJ2-7
CASSLGGGLRVDEQFF TGTGCCAGCAGCTTAGGAGGGGGATTGAGGGTTGATGAGCAGTTCTTC . TRBV7-9 . TRBJ2-1
CASSYNRGGSGYNEQFF TGTGCCAGCAGCTACAATAGGGGCGGGAGCGGGTACAATGAGCAGTTCTTC TRBD2 TRBV7-3 . TRBJ2-1
CASSSLGSAVANTGELFF TGTGCCAGCAGTTCCCTCGGTAGCGCAGTCGCGAACACCGGGGAGCTGTTTTTT . TRBV6-2/TRBV6-3 . TRBJ2-2
CAISPIESSSYEQYF TGTGCCATCAGCCCCATTGAGTCGAGCTCCTACGAGCAGTACTTC . TRBV10-3 . TRBJ2-7
CASSPVKGAPLYEQYF TGTGCCAGCAGCCCCGTTAAGGGGGCTCCCCTCTACGAGCAGTACTTC TRBD1 TRBV5-6 . TRBJ2-7